This T cell receptor beta chain was identified in a study of control samples from healthy donors and cancer patients. CDR1 and CDR2 (germline): LGHNA, YSLEER. The CDR3 has 17 residues. The germline V and J ends were trimmed by 4 bases and 7 bases, with 20 bases remaining between them. This table comes from immunoSEQ multiplex PCR, and its TCRdb copy is limited to in-frame clones, with some not included. The data show roughly 170,000 clones, about 93% seen once. The sequence came from an older woman in good health. Source material: blood. The chain couples TRBV4-3 to TRBJ1-6; tentative D call: TRBD1 (5 bases). CDR3 loop: CASSPRWGGYDNSPLHF. In DNA, the CDR3 is TGCGCCAGCAGCCCACGATGGGGGGGGTATGACAATTCACCCCTCCACTTT.